The 32 T cell receptor beta chains presented below share a single source sample, sequenced in a study of molecular identifiers for immune sequencing clone quantification. A single record per CDR3 protein comes from TCRdb applying MiXCR to the PCR reads. Of over 600,000 distinct CDR3 sequences listed, 15% to 20% are singletons. The sample was naive CD8+ T cells from blood, with Jurkat cell RNA spiked in. Subset meaning: FACS-sorted CD8+CD4-CCR7+CD45RA+ naive T cells. Every receptor here comes from a human donor in good health. Some libraries in this study had Jurkat cell RNA spiked in.

Regarding this clonotype: One junction end does not reproduce the germline sequence, and a read error may be involved. The chain links TRBV7-9 to TRBJ2-1; D is unresolved. The germline V gene has CDR1 SEHNR and CDR2 FQNEAQ (reference sequence). The CDR3 has 14 amino acids. The CDR3 loop reads CASSLEAVYSEQFF. CDR3 coding DNA: TGTGCCAGCAGCTTAGAGGCGGTGTACAGTGAGCAGTTCTTC.

A note on this clonotype: A much larger clone lies one base from this, so it may be a read error. The chain uses TRBV27 and TRBJ1-4, with 11 bases aligning to TRBD1. CDR3 size: 15 residues. Germline V gene data show CDR1 as MNHEY and CDR2 as SMNVEV (reference sequence). CDR3 protein: CAGSLGTGGREKLFF. The CDR3 nucleotides are TGTGCCGGCAGTTTGGGGACAGGGGGTCGTGAAAAACTGTTTTTT.

This sequence joins TRBV9 and TRBJ1-6, with 7 bases that match TRBD1. Trimming took 4 bases from V and 8 from J; bases not matched to a gene: 9. This CDR3 spans 15 amino acids. Germline values: CDR1 SGDLS, CDR2 YYNGEE. The DNA for the CDR3 is TGTGCCAGCAGCCTTAAGGGGGCCGAGGATTCACCCCTCCACTTT. Translation: CASSLKGAEDSPLHF.

The sample holds many counts of this clonotype. The chain couples TRBV6-1 to TRBJ1-2, with D perhaps TRBD1 (5 bases). The V gene's germline CDR1 is MNHNS and CDR2 SASEGT. Trimming took 1 base from V and 4 from J, leaving 10 bases between them. This CDR3 spans 14 amino acids. The CDR3 loop is CASSEVRGTYGYTF. As DNA, the CDR3 is TGTGCCAGCAGTGAAGTACGGGGGACCTATGGCTACACCTTC.

This clonotype occurred many times. This sequence joins TRBV11-2 and TRBJ2-3; D unresolved. Looked up from germline, CDR1 is SGHAT and CDR2 is FQNNGV. There are 15 residues in the CDR3. Trimming left V 4 bases short and J 0 bases short, with 11 bases between. For the CDR3, the DNA is TGTGCCAGCAGCTGGGTGCGGCGGAGCACAGATACGCAGTATTTT. Amino acid sequence: CASSWVRRSTDTQYF. Using reference TRBV11-2 and TRBJ2-3 for the parts outside the CDR3, the full variable domain is EAGVAQSPRYKIIEKRQSVAFWCNPISGHATLYWYQQILGQGPKLLIQFQNNGVVDDSQLPKDRFSAERLKGVDSTLKIQPAKLEDSAVYLCASSWVRRSTDTQYFGPGTRLTVL.

With respect to this clonotype: This clone may be a read error of a much larger clone one base away. This chain links TRBV7-9 with TRBJ1-5, with D perhaps matching TRBD1 (5 bases). The CDR3 loop spans 15 amino acids. The V and J ends lost 4 bases and 4 bases respectively, with 14 bases between them. Germline V lookup: CDR1 SEHNR, CDR2 FQNEAQ (reference sequence). This chain's CDR3 is CASSSTEGRNQPQHF. The DNA for the CDR3 is TGTGCCAGCAGCTCGACAGAGGGGAGAAATCAGCCCCAGCATTTT.

This clonotype was picked up a small number of times. This sequence joins TRBV20-1 and TRBJ1-5; D unclear. The CDR3 runs to 20 residues. Trimming cost V 2 bases and J 0 bases, with 26 bases left between them. The germline V gene has CDR1 DFQATT and CDR2 SNEGSKA (reference sequence). The CDR3 coding sequence is TGCAGTGCTAGACCCGATACAAGGGCCGGAAGCGAGGGTAGCAATCAGCCCCAGCATTTT. This encodes CSARPDTRAGSEGSNQPQHF.

This clonotype occurred many times. The V gene is TRBV5-4, the J gene TRBJ1-2; perhaps TRBD1 as D (5 bases). In germline, CDR1 is SGHNT, CDR2 YYREEE (reference sequence). V was shortened by 1 base and J by 7 bases, with 8 bases between the two germline ends. The CDR3 spans 12 residues. CDR3 protein: CASSLSGLGYTF. The CDR3 DNA follows: TGTGCCAGCAGCTTGTCAGGGCTTGGCTACACCTTC.

This clonotype was seen repeatedly, ten times or more. The rearrangement joins TRBV6-5 to TRBJ2-5; the D gene is possibly TRBD1 (6 bases). Germline CDR1 MNHEY, CDR2 SVGAGI. V was cut by 0 bases and J by 1 base, with 6 bases left in between. The CDR3 consists of 14 residues. Written as DNA, the CDR3 is TGTGCCAGCAGTTACTCGACAGGCCAAGAGACCCAGTACTTC. Encoded protein: CASSYSTGQETQYF.

The rearrangement links TRBV28 to TRBJ2-1, with D perhaps TRBD2 (5 bases). The CDR3 consists of 15 residues. Trimming took off 3 bases at V and 5 bases at J, with 14 bases between the two ends. Germline values: CDR1 MDHEN, CDR2 SYDVKM. CDR3 DNA: TGTGCCAGCAGTTTTCTGGCGGGCGCCGACAATGAGCAGTTCTTC. This sequence encodes CASSFLAGADNEQFF. The full variable domain, rest sourced from reference TRBV28 and TRBJ2-1, is DVKVTQSSRYLVKRTGEKVFLECVQDMDHENMFWYRQDPGLGLRLIYFSYDVKMKEKGDIPEGYSVSREKKERFSLILESASTNQTSMYLCASSFLAGADNEQFFGPGTRLTVL.

In its sample, this clonotype was seen many times. CDR3 nucleotides: TGTGCCAGCAGTCCGGAGTCAAATGCAGATACGCAGTATTTT. The encoded protein is CASSPESNADTQYF. The rearrangement joins TRBV12-3 or TRBV12-4 to TRBJ2-3, with D uncertain. V was pared by 5 bases and J by 4 bases, with 13 bases between. The CDR3 runs 14 residues.

This clonotype was seen ten or more times. The J gene is TRBJ2-6, the V gene TRBV28; the D gene is possibly TRBD1 (6 bases). The CDR3 contains 19 residues. V lost 5 bases to trimming and J lost 1 base, with 21 bases between them. The germline CDR1 and CDR2 sequences are MDHEN and SYDVKM. CDR3 bases: TGTGCCAGCAGTAACAGGGTTACTCTTGACAGGTCTGGGGCCAACGTCCTGACTTTC. Its translation: CASSNRVTLDRSGANVLTF.

This clonotype has a handful of counts. The CDR3, as DNA: TGTGCCAGCAGCCAAGAGGGAAGCGGGAGGGTCGAGCAGTACTTC. It codes for CASSQEGSGRVEQYF. This chain links TRBV3-1 with TRBJ2-7; 10 bases map to TRBD2. The ends lost 0 bases at V and 6 bases at J; junction bases unmatched: 5. Germline loops: CDR1 LGHDT, CDR2 YNNKEL (reference sequence). The length of the CDR3 is 15 residues.

This clonotype has ten or more counts. The V and J genes are TRBV27 and TRBJ2-7; a possible D gene is TRBD1 (5 bases). The germline V and J ends were trimmed by 6 bases and 0 bases, with 12 bases remaining between them. Per the germline V gene, CDR1 is MNHEY and CDR2 is SMNVEV (reference sequence). The CDR3 sequence is 14 residues long. The CDR3 sequence: CASSYRQGSYEQYF. CDR3 DNA sequence: TGTGCCAGCAGCTATCGGCAGGGCTCCTACGAGCAGTACTTC.

This clonotype occurred many times. CDR3 region: CASSDISNQPQHF. In DNA form, the CDR3 reads TGTGCCAGCAGCGACATTAGCAATCAGCCCCAGCATTTT. This chain joins TRBV2 and TRBJ1-5; the D is unclear. This CDR3 has 13 amino acids. Trimming cost V 6 bases and J 0 bases, with 6 bases left between them. The germline V gene has CDR1 SNHLY and CDR2 FYNNEI.

This clonotype has ten or more counts. This chain uses TRBV9 with TRBJ2-7, with a possible D match to TRBD1 (7 bases). In germline, CDR1 is SGDLS, CDR2 YYNGEE. There are 15 residues in the CDR3. V lost 4 bases and J 0 bases, leaving 14 bases between the germline ends. As DNA, the CDR3 is TGTGCCAGCAGCCCTGGAGGGACAGCCTCCTACGAGCAGTACTTC. It yields the protein CASSPGGTASYEQYF.

This clonotype was seen ten or more times. This chain links TRBV30 with TRBJ2-7; D gene ambiguous. CDR1 and CDR2 (germline): GTSNPN, SVGIG (reference sequence). Trimming removed 0 bases at V and 6 bases at J, with 15 bases between. The CDR3 sequence is 14 residues long. The CDR3 region is CAWSVGPPGFEQYF. The CDR3 region has the DNA TGTGCCTGGAGTGTTGGACCCCCGGGCTTCGAGCAGTACTTC.

This clonotype has only one observation. A junction boundary mismatches the germline segment, possibly from a read error. This chain links TRBV19 with TRBJ1-1, with D unresolved. Germline loops: CDR1 LNHDA, CDR2 SQIVND (reference sequence). This CDR3 is built from 13 residues. Here the CDR3 reads CTSSIGGQIGAFF. CDR3 nucleotides: TGTACCAGTAGTATAGGAGGGCAGATTGGAGCTTTCTTT.

The rearrangement uses TRBV19 and TRBJ2-3; the match to TRBD1 covers 11 bases. Germline CDR1 and CDR2: LNHDA and SQIVND (reference sequence). J was trimmed by 4 bases and V by 4 bases; bases with no gene match: 4. This CDR3 has 15 residues. The CDR3 DNA follows: TGTGCCAGTAGTACAGGACAGGGGGCCCCAGATACGCAGTATTTT. It is translated as CASSTGQGAPDTQYF.

To note about this clonotype: A read error may be the cause here, since a much bigger clone is one base away. This chain links TRBV12-3 or TRBV12-4 with TRBJ1-1; no definite D call. Trimming removed 5 bases at V and 4 bases at J, with 17 bases between. The length of the CDR3 is 15 residues. CDR3 loop: CASSPGSGFGTEAFF. Here the CDR3 DNA reads TGTGCCAGCAGTCCGGGGAGTGGGTTCGGCACTGAAGCTTTCTTT.

This clonotype was detected a few times. This chain connects TRBV11-2 to TRBJ1-1; D is unclear. Deletions cut 3 bases from V and 4 bases from J, with 24 bases between. CDR1 is SGHAT, CDR2 FQNNGV, per germline. The CDR3 extends over 18 amino acids. CDR3 nucleotides: TGTGCCAGCAGCTTCGGCCGGGTCAGCTTTGGGATGGGCACTGAAGCTTTCTTT. Amino acids: CASSFGRVSFGMGTEAFF.

A remark on this clonotype: A much bigger clone sits one base away, suggesting this may be a read error. The chain links TRBV21-1 to TRBJ1-2. TRBV21-1 is a recognized pseudogene. The CDR3 consists of 18 residues. The CDR3 reads CASSNKDLPHGRHYRYTF. CDR3 bases: TGTGCCAGCAGCAATAAGGACTTACCACACGGAAGACACTATCGCTACACCTTC.

This clonotype was observed at least ten times. This sequence joins TRBV29-1 and TRBJ1-2, with TRBD1 as a possible D gene (5 bases). The germline gives CDR1 SQVTM, CDR2 ANQGSEA. The V and J ends lost 1 base and 5 bases respectively, with 14 bases between them. The CDR3 is 14 residues long. The CDR3 region has the DNA TGCAGCGTTGAAGTCGGAGGGACTGATTATGGCTACACCTTC. It yields the protein CSVEVGGTDYGYTF. Based on the CDR3 plus reference TRBV29-1 and TRBJ1-2, the full variable domain is SAVISQKPSRDICQRGTSLTIQCQVDSQVTMMFWYRQQPGQSLTLIATANQGSEATYESGFVIDKFPISRPNLTFSTLTVSNMSPEDSSIYLCSVEVGGTDYGYTFGSGTRLTVV.

A remark on this clonotype: The CDR3 does not close with the conserved phenylalanine or tryptophan, likely indicating a read error. The CDR3 DNA is TGTGCCAGCAGCTCAGGACAGGGGGTCACCGGGGAGCTGTTTTTA. Protein sequence: CASSSGQGVTGELFL. The rearrangement links TRBV9 to TRBJ2-2; the match to TRBD1 covers 10 bases. CDR3 length: 15 residues. After removal of 4 bases from V and 4 bases from J, the junction contained 4 bases not matched to a gene. Germline CDR1 reads SGDLS; CDR2 reads YYNGEE.

The chain carries TRBV19 and TRBJ2-7, with D tentatively TRBD1 (6 bases). The CDR3 has 13 residues. V was trimmed by 4 bases and J by 7 bases, leaving 14 bases between them. Germline CDR1 reads LNHDA; CDR2 reads SQIVND (reference sequence). DNA for the CDR3: TGTGCCAGTAGTACCCTTACAGGGCGAGAGCAGTACTTC. Translation: CASSTLTGREQYF. Based on the CDR3 plus reference TRBV19 and TRBJ2-7, the full variable domain is DGGITQSPKYLFRKEGQNVTLSCEQNLNHDAMYWYRQDPGQGLRLIYYSQIVNDFQKGDIAEGYSVSREKKESFPLTVTSAQKNPTAFYLCASSTLTGREQYFGPGTRLTVT.

The chain recombines TRBV29-1 with TRBJ1-2; D not resolved. Germline loops: CDR1 SQVTM, CDR2 ANQGSEA. Trimming removed 2 bases from V and 5 bases from J, with 15 bases in between. This CDR3 is 14 amino acids long. The CDR3 reads CSVEPHSTPYGYTF. CDR3 DNA: TGCAGCGTTGAACCCCACAGTACCCCTTATGGCTACACCTTC.

About this clonotype itself: One junction end does not reproduce the germline sequence, and a read error may be involved. The chain is built from TRBV19 and TRBJ2-1, with D tentatively TRBD1 or TRBD2 (5 bases each). This CDR3 has 15 residues. Germline CDR1 and CDR2: LNHDA and SQIVND (reference sequence). The CDR3: CASSNPGASGNEQLF. The CDR3, as DNA: TGTGCCAGTAGTAACCCCGGGGCCTCCGGCAATGAGCAGCTCTTC.

This clonotype was counted at least ten times. V gene TRBV6-1 combines with J gene TRBJ2-3; 8 nucleotides align to TRBD1. The CDR3 runs to 16 residues. Trimming cost V 3 bases and J 4 bases; bases outside gene matches: 9. Germline V gene sequence: CDR1 MNHNS, CDR2 SASEGT. The CDR3 sequence is CASSDWAGGLADTQYF. The CDR3 DNA reads TGTGCCAGCAGTGATTGGGCAGGGGGCCTCGCAGATACGCAGTATTTT.

The V gene is TRBV11-2, the J gene TRBJ1-2, with D possibly being TRBD1 (5 bases). Germline V gene lookup returns CDR1 SGHAT and CDR2 FQNNGV. The V end lost 6 bases, the J end lost 4 bases, and 15 bases lay between the germline ends. CDR3 length: 14 amino acids. This chain's CDR3 is CASSRSRDAYGYTF. As DNA, the CDR3 is TGTGCCAGCAGTCGCTCCAGGGACGCCTATGGCTACACCTTC.

This clonotype was counted ten times or more. The rearrangement links TRBV10-3 to TRBJ2-7, with TRBD2 as a possible D gene (6 bases). V was pared by 5 bases and J by 2 bases, with 13 bases between. Germline-derived CDR1 and CDR2 are ENHRY and SYGVKD. This CDR3 contains 14 residues. DNA for the CDR3: TGTGCCATCAGTAATGGGGGGTGGGCCTACGAGCAGTACTTC. This codes for CAISNGGWAYEQYF.

This clonotype was detected many times. The J gene is TRBJ2-6, the V gene TRBV9, with 7 positions matching TRBD1. CDR1 and CDR2 (germline): SGDLS, YYNGEE. This CDR3 has 19 amino acids. Losses at the gene ends were 3 bases for V and 0 bases for J; bases not matched to a gene: 12. CDR3 amino acids: CASSARRDSVHSGANVLTF. CDR3 in DNA: TGTGCCAGCAGCGCCCGCCGGGACAGCGTCCACTCTGGGGCCAACGTCCTGACTTTC.

This clonotype was counted many times. This chain connects TRBV27 to TRBJ1-1; tentatively, D is TRBD1 (6 bases). Germline V CDR1 and CDR2: MNHEY, SMNVEV (reference sequence). The CDR3 contains 16 residues. Deletions cut 0 bases from V and 5 bases from J, with 16 bases between. The CDR3 DNA reads TGTGCCAGCAGTTTATCTCTGTGGGGGGCTCGGACTGAAGCTTTCTTT. As protein: CASSLSLWGARTEAFF.